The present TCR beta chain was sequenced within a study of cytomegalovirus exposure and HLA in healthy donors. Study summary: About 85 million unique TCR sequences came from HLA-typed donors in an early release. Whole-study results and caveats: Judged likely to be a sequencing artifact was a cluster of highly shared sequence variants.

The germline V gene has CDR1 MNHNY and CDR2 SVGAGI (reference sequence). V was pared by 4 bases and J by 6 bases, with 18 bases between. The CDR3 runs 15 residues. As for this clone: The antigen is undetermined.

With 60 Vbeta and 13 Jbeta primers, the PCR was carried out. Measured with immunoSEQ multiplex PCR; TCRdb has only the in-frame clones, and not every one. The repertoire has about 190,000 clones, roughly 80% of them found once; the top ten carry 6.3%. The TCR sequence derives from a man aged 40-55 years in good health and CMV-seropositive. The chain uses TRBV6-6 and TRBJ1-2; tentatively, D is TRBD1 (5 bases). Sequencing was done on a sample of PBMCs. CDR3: CASSWLGGEEDGYTF. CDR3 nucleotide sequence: TGTGCCAGCAGTTGGTTGGGGGGAGAAGAAGATGGCTACACCTTC.